These 29 T cell receptor beta chains came from one sample sequenced in a study of cytomegalovirus exposure and HLA in healthy donors. It was with 60 Vbeta and 13 Jbeta primers that the PCR ran. Clones were sequenced by immunoSEQ multiplex PCR, and TCRdb holds only the in-frame ones, with some missing. The table includes approximately 150,000 clones, roughly four fifths detected once. The sequencing input was PBMCs. The receptors derive from a man younger than 35 in good health and CMV-seropositive.

This clone has just one count. The genes are TRBV28 and TRBJ1-5; D is uncertain. Between the trimmed V and J ends, which lost 3 bases and 0 bases, there was a span of 18 bases. The CDR3 spans 18 residues. Per germline, CDR1 MDHEN and CDR2 SYDVKM. CDR3 sequence reads: CASSLLSGGRISNQPQHF. Here the CDR3 DNA reads TGTGCCAGCAGTTTGTTGTCGGGCGGGCGGATTAGCAATCAGCCCCAGCATTTT.

The chain joins TRBV18 to TRBJ1-5; possible D gene TRBD1, 6 bases. This CDR3 has 14 residues. Germline V CDR1 and CDR2: KGHSH, LQKENI. V gave up 5 bases and J gave up 7 bases, with 15 bases separating them. CDR3 coding DNA: TGTGCCAGCTCATCTGACAGGAAAGGGCAGCCCCAGCATTTT. Protein product: CASSSDRKGQPQHF.

The gene calls are TRBV5-1 and TRBJ2-7; TRBD2 is a possible D gene (5 bases). The CDR3 runs 15 residues. Looked up from germline, CDR1 is SGHRS and CDR2 is YFSETQ. V was cut by 3 bases and J by 0 bases, with 13 bases left in between. The CDR3 bases are TGCGCCAGCAGCTCTATCACGGGGAGCTCCTACGAGCAGTACTTC. It is translated as CASSSITGSSYEQYF.

The V gene is TRBV4-1, the J gene TRBJ2-7; D unclear. The CDR3 has 15 amino acids. Trimming removed 0 bases from V and 0 bases from J, with 9 bases in between. Looked up from germline, CDR1 is MGHRA and CDR2 is YSYEKL. CDR3 sequence: CASSQDSKASYEQYF. The DNA for the CDR3 is TGCGCCAGCAGCCAAGATAGCAAAGCCTCCTACGAGCAGTACTTC.

This clone was seen only a few times. In DNA form, the CDR3 reads TGTGCCAGCAGTCCTGCGGCCCTAAATGAGCAGTTCTTC. Translating it yields CASSPAALNEQFF. V usage is TRBV9 and J usage is TRBJ2-1; D gene uncertain. CDR1 is SGDLS and CDR2 is YYNGEE in the germline V gene. CDR3 size: 13 residues. Trimming took 5 bases from V and 7 from J, leaving 13 bases between them.

CDR3 amino acids: CASSLLSGPNTGELFF. In DNA form, the CDR3 reads TGTGCCAGCAGCTTATTATCAGGGCCGAACACCGGGGAGCTGTTTTTT. This chain joins TRBV11-1 and TRBJ2-2, with D possibly being TRBD1 (5 bases). The CDR3 covers 16 residues. The ends were cut back, 2 bases at V and 0 bases at J, with 10 bases in the middle. Germline lookup yields CDR1 SGHAT and CDR2 FQDESV (reference sequence).

This sequence joins TRBV5-1 and TRBJ2-7, with 8 bases that match TRBD1. The CDR3 length is 15 residues. From germline, CDR1 is SGHRS and CDR2 YFSETQ. J gave up 5 bases and V 4 bases, and 11 bases lay outside the gene matches. Here the CDR3 DNA reads TGCGCCAGCAGCGTGTTAGGACAGGGTTCCGACGAGCAGTACTTC. This gives the protein CASSVLGQGSDEQYF.

J is TRBJ2-2 and V is TRBV19; no reliable D call. The germline gives CDR1 LNHDA, CDR2 SQIVND (reference sequence). This CDR3 comprises 16 residues. The ends were cut back, 1 base at V and 1 base at J, with 10 bases in the middle. The CDR3 is CASSIVDFQNTGELFF. In DNA, the CDR3 is TGTGCCAGTAGTATAGTAGACTTCCAGAACACCGGGGAGCTGTTTTTT.

The chain is built from TRBV6-1 and TRBJ2-7; 7 bases match TRBD1. The CDR3 contains 15 residues. J lost 4 bases, V lost 1 base, and 7 bases had no gene match. Germline assignment: CDR1 MNHNS and CDR2 SASEGT. The CDR3 protein is CASSEGGGSLYEQYF. The CDR3 DNA sequence: TGTGCCAGCAGTGAAGGAGGGGGCTCGCTGTACGAGCAGTACTTC.

The chain is built from TRBV11-2 and TRBJ1-2; TRBD1 aligns across 11 bases. V shed 1 base and J 6 bases; nucleotides not matched to a gene: 7. This CDR3 region has 16 residues. Per the germline V gene, CDR1 is SGHAT and CDR2 is FQNNGV. CDR3 protein: CASSLAGQGAFNGYTF. For the CDR3, the DNA is TGTGCCAGCAGCTTAGCCGGACAGGGGGCGTTCAATGGCTACACCTTC.

The gene calls are TRBV28 and TRBJ2-2, with D possibly being TRBD1 (6 bases). Trimming pared 7 bases from V and 4 bases from J, leaving 19 bases between. The CDR3 is 16 residues long. Per germline, CDR1 MDHEN and CDR2 SYDVKM. CDR3 region: CASTLRQAAITGELFF. The DNA of the CDR3 is TGTGCCAGCACCCTGAGACAGGCCGCCATCACCGGGGAGCTGTTTTTT.

V and J are TRBV28 and TRBJ1-1; 8 nucleotides align to TRBD1. J gave up 11 bases and V 5 bases, and 10 bases lay outside the gene matches. Germline assignment: CDR1 MDHEN and CDR2 SYDVKM. The CDR3 is made up of 13 amino acids. Written as DNA, the CDR3 is TGTGCCAGCAGTCCCCCGGGACAGGCTGCCGCTTTCTTT. Translation: CASSPPGQAAAFF.

V is TRBV9 and J is TRBJ1-1, with D possibly TRBD1 on 6 matching bases. The CDR3 length is 17 residues. The germline V and J ends were trimmed by 3 bases and 0 bases, with 18 bases remaining between them. Germline V CDR1 and CDR2: SGDLS, YYNGEE. CDR3 in amino acids: CASSARGGTTMNTEAFF. For the CDR3, the DNA is TGTGCCAGCAGCGCACGGGGGGGGACAACGATGAACACTGAAGCTTTCTTT.

Here the CDR3 reads CASSPSPDSRNEKLFF. The CDR3, as DNA: TGTGCCAGCAGTCCTAGCCCGGACAGTAGAAATGAAAAACTGTTTTTT. The V call is TRBV27, the J call TRBJ1-4; tentative D call: TRBD1 (6 bases). CDR3 length equals 16 residues. CDR1 and CDR2 (germline): MNHEY, SMNVEV (reference sequence). With 5 bases removed from V and 5 bases from J, the gap between germline ends came to 18 bases.

The V call is TRBV7-9, the J call TRBJ2-7, with 10 nucleotides matching TRBD1. Germline CDR1 and CDR2: SEHNR and FQNEAQ (reference sequence). The CDR3 spans 15 residues. V shed 6 bases and J 5 bases; nucleotides not matched to a gene: 10. The CDR3 loop is CASSRDRGSSDEQYF. The CDR3 region has the DNA TGTGCCAGCAGTCGGGACAGGGGATCATCGGACGAGCAGTACTTC.

This clone was recorded only once. The chain employs TRBV11-3 and TRBJ2-1; 9 bases line up with TRBD2. The CDR3 covers 15 residues. The germline V gene has CDR1 SGHNT and CDR2 YENEEA. J was trimmed by 6 bases and V by 3 bases; bases with no gene match: 6. CDR3 DNA sequence: TGTGCCAGCAGCTTCGGTCTAGCGGGGCTCAATGAGCAGTTCTTC. Encoded protein: CASSFGLAGLNEQFF.

The chain recombines TRBV25-1 with TRBJ2-1; a possible D gene is TRBD1 (6 bases). In germline, CDR1 is MGHDK, CDR2 SYGVNS. V shed 6 bases and J shed 2 bases, with 14 bases lying between them. The CDR3 spans 15 residues. In nucleotides, the CDR3 is TGTGCCAGCAGACATACAGGGTCCCCCTACAATGAGCAGTTCTTC. Translated, it gives CASRHTGSPYNEQFF.

The rearrangement uses TRBV4-1 and TRBJ2-5; 9 bases align to TRBD1. V shed 4 bases, J shed 6 bases, and the junction held 6 bases outside the gene matches. The CDR3 consists of 14 residues. In germline, CDR1 is MGHRA, CDR2 YSYEKL. The CDR3 DNA reads as TGCGCCAGCAGCCTTTCGGGACAGGGCCAGACCCAGTACTTC. Its translation: CASSLSGQGQTQYF.

This clone appeared a single time. The chain uses TRBV18 and TRBJ2-4; 9 bases map to TRBD1. The CDR3 covers 15 residues. CDR1 is KGHSH, CDR2 LQKENI, per germline. V dropped 6 bases and J dropped 2; count of bases not matched to a gene: 5. CDR3 amino acids: CASSWDRDPKNIQYF. CDR3 bases: TGTGCCAGCTCCTGGGACAGGGATCCCAAAAACATTCAGTACTTC.

The table lists this clone with a few counts. This chain joins TRBV2 and TRBJ1-4; D gene ambiguous. The CDR3 sequence is 14 residues long. V was clipped by 3 bases and J by 8 bases, with 13 bases between them. The germline gives CDR1 SNHLY, CDR2 FYNNEI. In DNA form, the CDR3 reads TGTGCCAGCAGTGATTGGACTATTAGGGAAAAACTGTTTTTT. Its translation is CASSDWTIREKLFF. The whole variable domain, remainder taken from reference TRBV2 and TRBJ1-4, is EPEVTQTPSHQVTQMGQEVILRCVPISNHLYFYWYRQILGQKVEFLVSFYNNEISEKSEIFDDQFSVERPDGSNFTLKIRSTKLEDSAMYFCASSDWTIREKLFFGSGTQLSVL.

This chain connects TRBV2 to TRBJ2-2, with 8 bases lining up with TRBD1. V was pared by 9 bases and J by 1 base, with 7 bases of the junction left unmatched. The CDR3 spans 15 residues. Germline V gives CDR1 SNHLY, CDR2 FYNNEI. The CDR3 DNA follows: TGTGCCAGTATTACCGGGACAGGGAACACCGGGGAGCTGTTTTTT. It translates to CASITGTGNTGELFF.

The chain combines TRBV9 with TRBJ1-1; no definite D call. Germline V gene sequence: CDR1 SGDLS, CDR2 YYNGEE. Trimming removed 0 bases at V and 1 base at J, with 4 bases between. The CDR3 is 13 residues long. The CDR3 here is CASSVGRNTEAFF. CDR3 nucleotide sequence: TGTGCCAGCAGCGTAGGGAGGAACACTGAAGCTTTCTTT.

V is TRBV18 and J is TRBJ2-7; 11 bases line up with TRBD1. CDR1 is KGHSH and CDR2 is LQKENI in the germline V gene. The junction had 4 bases not matched to a gene; V was cut back by 0 bases and J by 3 bases. The CDR3 spans 16 residues. The CDR3, as DNA: TGTGCCAGCTCACCACCTCGGACAGGGGGCGGCTACGAGCAGTACTTC. Protein sequence: CASSPPRTGGGYEQYF.

The chain employs TRBV6-5 and TRBJ2-7, with 7 positions matching TRBD2. Per germline, CDR1 MNHEY and CDR2 SVGAGI. With V trimmed by 2 bases and J by 2 bases, 6 bases remained unmatched. The CDR3 has 15 residues. CDR3 sequence reads: CASSYDPAGAYEQYF. For the CDR3, the DNA is TGTGCCAGCAGTTACGACCCCGCGGGAGCCTACGAGCAGTACTTC.

This chain uses TRBV10-2 with TRBJ2-7; D is possibly TRBD1 (5 bases). Trimming left V 5 bases short and J 6 bases short, with 14 bases between. CDR1 and CDR2 (germline): WSHSY, SAAADI. The CDR3 has 13 amino acids. CDR3 sequence (DNA): TGCGCCAGCAGTTCCAGGGTAACAGCCGAGCAGTACTTC. It is translated as CASSSRVTAEQYF.

This sequence joins TRBV4-2 and TRBJ2-7; TRBD2 matches at 10 bases. Germline assignment: CDR1 LGHNA and CDR2 YNFKEQ. CDR3 length equals 17 residues. J was trimmed by 0 bases and V by 0 bases; bases with no gene match: 5. CDR3 loop: CASSQDGLAGASYEQYF. Written as DNA, the CDR3 is TGTGCCAGCAGCCAAGATGGGCTAGCGGGAGCCTCCTACGAGCAGTACTTC.

The chain has TRBV4-1 and TRBJ1-4, with D possibly being TRBD1 (5 bases). The germline CDR1 and CDR2 sequences are MGHRA and YSYEKL. V lost 0 bases to trimming and J lost 6 bases, with 17 bases between them. The CDR3 is 17 residues long. The CDR3 is CASSQDISRGGDEKLFF. CDR3 sequence (DNA): TGCGCCAGCAGCCAAGATATTAGTAGGGGCGGTGATGAAAAACTGTTTTTT.

The rearrangement links TRBV27 to TRBJ2-2; D perhaps matches TRBD2 (5 bases). V was pared by 6 bases and J by 7 bases, with 12 bases between. This CDR3 is built from 13 residues. Looked up from germline, CDR1 is MNHEY and CDR2 is SMNVEV (reference sequence). This chain's CDR3 is CASSLIGSGELFF. CDR3 DNA: TGTGCCAGCAGCCTAATAGGGAGCGGGGAGCTGTTTTTT.

For this clone: At one of its ends the junction is not consistent with the germline gene, which may arise from a read error. The chain has TRBV30 and TRBJ2-7; TRBD2 matches 11 bases. The length of the CDR3 is 13 residues. The germline V gene has CDR1 GTSNPN and CDR2 SVGIG (reference sequence). The CDR3 nucleotides read TGTGCCTGGAGGATAGGGTCTAGCGGGAGGCACTCCTTC. Amino acid sequence: CAWRIGSSGRHSF.